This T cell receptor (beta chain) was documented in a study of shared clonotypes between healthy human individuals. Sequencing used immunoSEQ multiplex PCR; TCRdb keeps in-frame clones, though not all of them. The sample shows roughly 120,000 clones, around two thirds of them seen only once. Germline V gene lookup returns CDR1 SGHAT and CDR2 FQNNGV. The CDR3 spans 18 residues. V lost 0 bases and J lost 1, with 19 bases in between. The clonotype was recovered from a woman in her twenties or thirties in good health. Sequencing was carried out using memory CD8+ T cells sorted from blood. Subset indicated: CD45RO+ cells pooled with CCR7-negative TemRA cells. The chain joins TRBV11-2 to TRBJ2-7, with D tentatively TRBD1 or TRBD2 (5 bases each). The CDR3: CASSLDFWDLAFSYEQYF. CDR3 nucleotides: TGTGCCAGCAGCTTAGATTTCTGGGACCTTGCCTTTTCCTACGAGCAGTACTTC.